The 17 T cell receptor beta chains below were found in one sample sequenced in a study of post-analysis software for immune sequencing data. No antigen is known for these receptors. General study findings and limits: TRBV5-6, TRBV5-1 and TRBV20-1 belonged to a set of about five TRBV segments that were more frequent in patients than controls.

Unique molecular identifiers featured in each of the TCR beta cDNA libraries. TCRdb recomputed calls from the PCR reads with MiXCR, one row per CDR3 protein. The profile covers about 820,000 distinct CDR3 sequences, with around 50% appearing a single time and around 4.5% taken by the ten largest. Sequenced material: blood. These receptors all come from a girl aged 5 to 17 with multiple sclerosis.

The table lists this clonotype with a few counts. This sequence joins TRBV20-1 and TRBJ2-4, with 10 bases aligning to TRBD2. The end of the DNA fits TRBJ2-7 better, so the J call may be wrong. CDR3 length equals 14 residues. Germline lookup yields CDR1 DFQATT and CDR2 SNEGSKA (reference sequence). The CDR3 region has the DNA TGCAGTGCTAGAGAAGCGGGAGGGCCGTACGAGCAGTACTTC. Residues: CSAREAGGPYEQYF.

CDR3 sequence reads: CASSFGAGSEQFF. The CDR3 DNA reads as TGCGCCAGCAGCTTCGGAGCGGGTTCTGAGCAGTTCTTC. The chain employs TRBV5-1 and TRBJ2-1; TRBD2 might be the D (6 bases). The CDR3 consists of 13 residues. Trimming removed 2 bases from V and 9 bases from J, with 12 bases in between. Germline values: CDR1 SGHRS, CDR2 YFSETQ.

In its sample, this clonotype was seen once. The rearrangement links TRBV20-1 to TRBJ2-7; 9 bases fit TRBD1. Germline V lookup: CDR1 DFQATT, CDR2 SNEGSKA (reference sequence). V shed 3 bases, J shed 3 bases, and the junction held 3 bases outside the gene matches. CDR3 length: 13 amino acids. CDR3 nucleotides: TGCAGTGCTAGGGGGACAGGGTACTACGAGCAGTACTTC. Its protein product is CSARGTGYYEQYF.

This clonotype has more than one count but fewer than ten. The chain couples TRBV10-3 to TRBJ2-3; 8 positions agree with TRBD1. Germline V gene sequence: CDR1 ENHRY, CDR2 SYGVKD. This CDR3 has 14 residues. V lost 2 bases to trimming and J lost 4 bases; unmatched junction nucleotides: 2. The CDR3 loop reads CAISEPGGADTQYF. The CDR3 nucleotides are TGTGCCATCAGTGAGCCAGGGGGCGCAGATACGCAGTATTTT.

V gene TRBV20-1 combines with J gene TRBJ2-1; D unclear. Germline values: CDR1 DFQATT, CDR2 SNEGSKA (reference sequence). The length of the CDR3 is 12 residues. Deletions cut 3 bases from V and 4 bases from J, with 7 bases between. For the CDR3, the DNA is TGCAGTGCTAGTGGCTTATACAATGAGCAGTTCTTC. It yields the protein CSASGLYNEQFF.

Written as DNA, the CDR3 is TGCAGCGTTGCCGGGACTAGCGGGAGGAGCTCCTACAATGAGCAGTTCTTC. It specifies CSVAGTSGRSSYNEQFF. The V gene is TRBV29-1, the J gene TRBJ2-1, with 15 bases fitting TRBD2. The CDR3 is 17 residues long. The J segment lost 0 bases and the V segment lost 4 bases, leaving 4 bases of the junction unmatched. Germline lookup yields CDR1 SQVTM and CDR2 ANQGSEA.

A note on this clonotype: Compared with germline, one end of the junction differs, possibly owing to a read error. The rearrangement uses TRBV5-1 and TRBJ2-1, with D tentatively TRBD1 or TRBD2 (5 bases each). The germline gives CDR1 SGHRS, CDR2 YFSETQ. This CDR3 spans 15 amino acids. CDR3 region: CASSLESGRQNGQFF. CDR3 nucleotides: TGCGCCAGCAGCTTGGAGAGTGGGAGACAGAATGGGCAGTTCTTC.

This sequence joins TRBV27 and TRBJ2-7; no reliable D call. The germline CDR1 and CDR2 sequences are MNHEY and SMNVEV (reference sequence). V shed 10 bases and J shed 2 bases, with 12 bases lying between them. This CDR3 region has 12 residues. CDR3 sequence reads: CATQLRTYEQYF. CDR3 in DNA: TGTGCCACCCAGTTGAGAACCTACGAGCAGTACTTC.

This clonotype has just a few counts. V is TRBV27 and J is TRBJ2-6; 7 bases agree with TRBD2. This CDR3 region has 13 residues. The V and J ends lost 11 bases and 1 base, in that order; junction bases with no gene match: 2. CDR1 is MNHEY, CDR2 SMNVEV, per germline (reference sequence). CDR3 protein: CAAGVSGANVLTF. Here the CDR3 DNA reads TGTGCCGCGGGGGTTTCTGGGGCCAACGTCCTGACTTTC.

The chain carries TRBV5-1 and TRBJ2-1; no firm D call. V was clipped by 9 bases and J by 6 bases, with 22 bases between them. The CDR3 has 15 residues. The V gene's germline CDR1 is SGHRS and CDR2 YFSETQ. The DNA of the CDR3 is TGCGCCACCGGGCCAGGACGGAGTGATGGCAATGAGCAGTTCTTC. It is translated as CATGPGRSDGNEQFF.

V and J are TRBV11-1 and TRBJ2-3; D perhaps matches TRBD2 (5 bases). The CDR3 totals 15 residues. V lost 1 base and J 2 bases, leaving 10 bases between the germline ends. Germline CDR1 and CDR2: SGHAT and FQDESV (reference sequence). The CDR3 DNA reads as TGTGCCAGCAGCTTAGTCCCTAGCAACACAGATACGCAGTATTTT. Translated, it gives CASSLVPSNTDTQYF.

Remarks on this clonotype: Germline is not matched at one junction end, which may reflect a read error. The V and J genes are TRBV7-3 and TRBJ2-2; tentatively, D is TRBD2 (5 bases). The CDR3 is 17 residues long. Per the germline V gene, CDR1 is SGHTA and CDR2 is FQGTGA. CDR3 nucleotide sequence: TGCGCCAGCAGCCAAGGAAGTGTTATCGGGGTTCCGGGGGAGCTGTTTTTT. Translation gives CASSQGSVIGVPGELFF.

The chain has TRBV20-1 and TRBJ1-2, with D uncertain. This CDR3 contains 11 residues. CDR1 is DFQATT and CDR2 is SNEGSKA in the germline V gene (reference sequence). V lost 0 bases to trimming and J lost 6 bases, with 5 bases between them. The CDR3 DNA reads TGCAGTGCTAGAGATGGGAATGGCTACACCTTC. Translating gives CSARDGNGYTF.

The rearrangement uses TRBV12-3 or TRBV12-4 and TRBJ1-5; possible D gene TRBD1, 6 bases. This CDR3 has 17 residues. V dropped 5 bases and J dropped 6 bases, with 23 bases sitting between them. This chain's CDR3 is CASSPDEAGESTQPQHF. Here the CDR3 DNA reads TGTGCCAGCAGTCCCGACGAGGCAGGGGAATCTACTCAGCCCCAGCATTTT.

This clonotype has a handful of counts. V gene TRBV6-5 combines with J gene TRBJ1-6; no definite D call. The CDR3 contains 15 residues. Germline assignment: CDR1 MNHEY and CDR2 SVGAGI. V gave up 0 bases and J gave up 8 bases, with 11 bases separating them. CDR3 DNA sequence: TGTGCCAGCAGTTACTCGATAAGGATCCATTCACCCCTCCACTTT. Translated: CASSYSIRIHSPLHF.

This chain links TRBV4-2 with TRBJ2-7, with D possibly TRBD2 on 7 matching bases. The CDR3 totals 17 residues. Germline V CDR1 and CDR2: LGHNA, YNFKEQ. V lost 0 bases and J 2 bases, leaving 17 bases between the germline ends. In nucleotides, the CDR3 is TGTGCCAGCAGCCAAGATCCCCCCACGGGGGGCACCTACGAGCAGTACTTC. Translation: CASSQDPPTGGTYEQYF.

V is TRBV29-1 and J is TRBJ1-1; TRBD1 agrees at 7 bases. Per germline, CDR1 SQVTM and CDR2 ANQGSEA. This CDR3 spans 17 amino acids. J gave up 2 bases and V 3 bases, and 15 bases lay outside the gene matches. CDR3 DNA sequence: TGCAGCGTTGACCGACCCAGTAGGGGGCACGAAAACACTGAAGCTTTCTTT. Its protein product is CSVDRPSRGHENTEAFF.